The table lists the clone carrying this T cell receptor (beta chain) with many counts. TCRdb analysed the PCR reads with MiXCR anew, one entry per CDR3 protein. The sample holds 10,000 to 12,000 distinct CDR3 sequences; 28% are singletons and the top ten take 8% to 10%. This specimen comes from a study of immune characterization of retroperitoneal liposarcoma. This CDR3 is built from 13 residues. Germline V gives CDR1 SGHTA, CDR2 FQGNSA. V shed 11 bases, J shed 5 bases, and the junction held 9 bases outside the gene matches. The chain has TRBV7-2 and TRBJ1-1; 9 bases map to TRBD1. The receptor was isolated from a male donor with retroperitoneal liposarcoma. Sequenced input: tumor tissue. CDR3 in DNA: TGTGCCTCCCATCGACAGGGGGGTACTGAAGCTTTCTTT. It is translated as CASHRQGGTEAFF.